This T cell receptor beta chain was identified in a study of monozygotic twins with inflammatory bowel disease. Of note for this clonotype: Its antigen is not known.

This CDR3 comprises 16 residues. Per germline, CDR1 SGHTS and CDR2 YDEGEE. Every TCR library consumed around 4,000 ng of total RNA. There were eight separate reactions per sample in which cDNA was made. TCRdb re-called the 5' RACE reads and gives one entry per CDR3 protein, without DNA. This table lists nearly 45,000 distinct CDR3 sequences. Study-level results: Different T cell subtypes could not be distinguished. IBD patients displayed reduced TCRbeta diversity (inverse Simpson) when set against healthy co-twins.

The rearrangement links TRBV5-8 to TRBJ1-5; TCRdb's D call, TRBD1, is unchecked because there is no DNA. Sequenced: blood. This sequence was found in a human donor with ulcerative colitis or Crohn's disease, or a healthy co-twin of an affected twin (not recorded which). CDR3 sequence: CASSPGAGAGNQPQHF.